This note documents a single T cell receptor beta chain sequence. What this receptor recognizes is not known. No base-level quality is on record; no much larger clone is a single base apart. This sample was taken from a study of beta chain features in type 1 diabetes (dated by TCRdb to the late 2010s). The study in broad terms: Mean age, gender distribution, total cell number and subset yield did not differ between patients and healthy donors. Regulatory and stem cell-like memory subsets were obtained from only 8 patients and roughly eight healthy donors, while naive and central memory subsets were obtained from all 28 donors. In the study, TCRB repertoires of sorted circulating CD4+ T cell subsets from recently diagnosed type 1 diabetes patients were compared with those of matched healthy donors. A total of roughly 100,000,000 sorted cells were examined across all samples, and the number of cells per subset was strongly correlated with RNA yield.

All of the isolated RNA was reverse transcribed with the High Capacity cDNA Reverse Transcription Kit, so expressed TCRB transcripts were sequenced. Deep immunoSEQ sequencing was performed on naive, central memory and regulatory T cell samples, with an average of roughly 3.6 million total reads per sample. After sorted cells were lysed in RLT buffer, RNA was extracted with DNase-treated RNeasy Micro or Mini kits, with the choice depending on cell number. Each cell subset was processed separately to prevent cross-contamination, with patient and healthy donor samples processed together. TCRB sequences were amplified from cDNA with the immunoSEQ multiplex PCR, producing 87-bp fragments spanning the CDR3 region. The amplicons were sequenced using the Illumina HiSeq platform. The study's processing was this. Synthetic template baselines were used to correct PCR bias computationally, reads within Hamming distance 2 were collapsed together, and singletons that could not be merged were discarded. Reads were aligned against IMGT to assign V, D and J genes, CDR3 length and insertions or deletions at six rearrangement sites. Clonotype counts were normalized to sorted cell number within each subset before computing true diversity and Gini coefficients with the tcR R package. Repertoire sharing was quantified using the overlap coefficient calculated on TCRB nucleotide sequences. Out-of-frame TCRB sequences from naive cells were analyzed to stand in for the pre-selection repertoire. In its TCRdb copy, this immuneACCESS table keeps in-frame sequences only and misses some clones. Where compared with another copy, unresolved V genes explain less than half of these, and the others have no known cause. The DNA was the basis for D and trimming; V, J and clone size are from that table. Here the sample has 400,000 to 450,000 clones; 14% occur a single time. The ten top clones hold under 0.04% of the sample.

Each donor gave one peripheral blood draw, averaging approximately 110 mL, which was collected into heparinised tubes. A BD FACSAria II was used to sort naive, central memory, regulatory and stem cell-like memory CD4+ T cells with a panel that included CD45RO, CCR7, CD25, CD127, CD95 and CD27. A purity above 95% was achieved for all sorted populations. Right away, PBMCs were isolated by Lymphoprep density gradient centrifugation and were stained directly, with no culture step. So that batch effects would be minimized, each experiment stained and sorted samples in pairs, pairing one healthy donor with one patient. Results the study describes overall, beyond this receptor: Because cDNA was sequenced instead of genomic DNA, highly expressing activated cells could be over-represented, though the groups showed no difference in activation or CD3 levels. The naive, central memory and regulatory TCRB repertoires appeared to resemble one another more closely among patients than among healthy donors. PCR might favor shorter templates, but patient and control samples were amplified and corrected together, so any skew would affect both groups equally. Patients with type 1 diabetes made fewer insertions and deleted more nucleotides at VDJ recombination sites, implying thymic rearrangement abnormalities. Only small numbers of individuals were included in the HLA sub-analyses, which left unresolved whether HLA type had any influence on TCRB rearrangement. Type 1 diabetes patients showed a moderate but significant shortening of TCRB CDR3 length in all four CD4+ subsets.

The germline V gene specifies SGDLS as CDR1 and YYNGEE as CDR2. The CDR3 runs 15 amino acids, cysteine and phenylalanine included. Just the 45-base CDR3 DNA is kept, in frame starting at base 1. V is cut back by 5 bases and J by 11 bases, with 12 bases in the junction unmatched. The sequence joins TRBV9 to TRBJ2-1, with TRBD2 identical over 11 junction bases. Material for sequencing was naive CD4+ T cells from blood. In light of the paper, this sample's cell subset or site label describes: true naive CD4+ T cells. The TCR was taken from a man younger than 45 in good health. The CDR3 protein sequence reads: CASSSTTSGGRKQFF. The DNA sequence is as follows: TGTGCCAGCAGTTCCACCACTAGCGGGGGTCGGAAGCAGTTCTTC. The entire variable domain, with the stretches around the CDR3 drawn from the reference TRBV9 and TRBJ2-1 proteins, is DSGVTQTPKHLITATGQRVTLRCSPRSGDLSVYWYQQSLDQGLQFLIQYYNGEERAKGNILERFSAQQFPDLHSELNLSSLELGDSALYFCASSSTTSGGRKQFFGPGTRLTVL.